The entry that follows covers one TCR beta chain sequence. Its matching antigen is unknown. The CDR3 goes on 3 residues after the read ends, and that part is filled in from the germline J gene. The CDR3 loop spans 16 amino acids. CDR1 is SGDLS and CDR2 is YYNGEE in the germline V gene. V gave up 2 bases and J gave up 9 bases; unmatched junction bases: 9. The data were produced by immunoSEQ multiplex PCR, yet TCRdb's version contains in-frame clones alone and is incomplete. Seen in this sample are about 24,000 clones; the ten most common clones hold 5.4%. The data belong to a study of T cells in women clearing cervical HPV infection. About the research overall: Case blood drawn at lesion detection; control blood after infection cleared. Cases' blood sampling followed lesion detection by median approximately 150 days (90 to 200).

Whole-study findings and limits: T-cell numbers per sample were unknown and may explain richness differences. Controls had more TRBV6-7 (0.16%) than cases (around 0.11%).

The chain is built from TRBV9 and TRBJ2-1, with 12 bases that match TRBD2. The clonotype originates from a woman aged 18-70 years with a cervical HPV16 infection that either progressed to CIN3+ or cleared (not recorded which). Input material: blood buffy coat. The DNA read from the CDR3 is TGTGCCAGCAGCGTTGGTCGACTAGCGGGAGTCAGTGAG. Amino acids: CASSVGRLAGVSE. The entire CDR3 is CASSVGRLAGVSEQFF.